The rows below give T cell receptor beta chains drawn from one sample of a study of OX40 agonist ivuxolimab in advanced cancers. Method: immunoSEQ multiplex PCR; TCRdb's copy keeps in-frame clones and lacks some. Of over 50,000 clones listed, around 90% are singletons. Sequenced here: CD4+ or CD8+ T cells sorted from blood, sampled in a trial of the OX40 agonist ivuxolimab. Receptors originate from an adult with an advanced solid tumor such as melanoma, head and neck, liver or kidney cancer. Each CDR3 is given with its conserved first and last residue. D genes are given only for firm matches. Rows give clone size only sometimes, using once, few, many, or a class for an expanded clone.

V gene	clone size	D gene	J gene	CDR3 DNA	CDR3 protein
TRBV28	once	TRBD2	TRBJ2-7	TGTGCCAGCACGGTGATGGGAGCGGGGTCCTACGAGCAGTACTTC	CASTVMGAGSYEQYF
TRBV9	-	-	TRBJ2-7	TGTGCCAGCAGCGTAGGTGGCGCAACCTACGAGCAGTACTTC	CASSVGGATYEQYF
TRBV6-5	-	TRBD1	TRBJ2-2	TGTGCCAGCAGCATTGGACAGGGGGGGAGCGGGGAGCTGTTTTTT	CASSIGQGGSGELFF
TRBV28	-	-	TRBJ1-1	TGTGCCAGCAGTCTCAGGGGATTGGGCACTGAAGCTTTCTTT	CASSLRGLGTEAFF
TRBV4-3	once	-	TRBJ2-7	TGCGCCAGCAGCCAAGATTCCGGGGGCTACGAGCAGTACTTC	CASSQDSGGYEQYF
TRBV28	-	-	TRBJ2-3	TGTGCCAGCAGTTTATTGGATACGCAGTATTTT	CASSLLDTQYF
TRBV7-9	-	-	TRBJ2-7	TGTGCCAGCAGCTTAGCTGGCAGGGACTACGAGCAGTACTTC	CASSLAGRDYEQYF
TRBV28	-	-	TRBJ1-2	TGTGCCAGCAGTTTTCGGGATGGCTACACCTTC	CASSFRDGYTF
TRBV6-6	-	TRBD1	TRBJ2-7	TGTGCCAGCGGGTCCGGGACAGACTACGAGCAGTACTTC	CASGSGTDYEQYF
TRBV6-1	-	-	TRBJ1-1	TGTGCCAGCAGTGAATCTGGGCTGAACACTGAAGCTTTCTTT	CASSESGLNTEAFF
TRBV6-1	-	TRBD1	TRBJ2-5	TGTGCCAGCGGGACAGAAGAGACCCAGTACTTC	CASGTEETQYF
TRBV6-1	-	-	TRBJ2-7	TGTGCCAGCAGTGAATTGAACTATCCCACCTACGAGCAGTACTTC	CASSELNYPTYEQYF
TRBV25-1	few	-	TRBJ2-7	TGTGCCAGCATGGGGGCGTCTTTATACGAGCAGTACTTC	CASMGASLYEQYF
TRBV9	-	TRBD2	TRBJ2-1	TGTGCCAGCAGCGACGTAGCGGGAGCATACAATGAGCAGTTCTTC	CASSDVAGAYNEQFF
TRBV7-2	-	TRBD1	TRBJ2-1	TGTGCCAGCATCGGGACAGGAGCTTTCGGTGAGCAGTTCTTC	CASIGTGAFGEQFF
TRBV7-9	-	TRBD1	TRBJ2-7	TGTGCCAGCAGCTCCCGGGACAGGGGCTACGAGCAGTACTTC	CASSSRDRGYEQYF
TRBV28	once	-	TRBJ1-1	TGTGCCAGCAGCTTGACAGAAGGGAACACTGAAGCTTTCTTT	CASSLTEGNTEAFF
TRBV30	-	TRBD2	TRBJ2-1	TGTGCCTCAACACTAGCGGGAGGTTGGAGCTCCTACAATGAGCAGTTCTTC	CASTLAGGWSSYNEQFF
TRBV28	-	-	TRBJ2-2	TGTGCCAGCAGTACCCCTAGGGGCTTTAACACCGGGGAGCTGTTTTTT	CASSTPRGFNTGELFF
TRBV4-3	-	-	TRBJ2-7	TGCGCCAGCAGCCAAGATTCAACCTCGTACGAGCAGTACTTC	CASSQDSTSYEQYF
TRBV5-6	-	-	TRBJ2-7	TGTGCCAGCAGCTTGGGGGGGAGCTCCTACGAGCAGTACTTC	CASSLGGSSYEQYF
TRBV19	-	-	TRBJ2-7	TGTGCCAGTAGTTCACCGGGACACCCAATCGAGCAGTACTTC	CASSSPGHPIEQYF
TRBV9	-	-	TRBJ2-3	TGTGCCAGCAGCGTGTCATGGGGGGCGACGGATACGCAGTATTTT	CASSVSWGATDTQYF
TRBV7-2	-	-	TRBJ2-7	TGTGCCAGCAGCTCAGGGGCTAGGAGCGAGCAGTACTTC	CASSSGARSEQYF
TRBV19	-	-	TRBJ2-2	TGTGCCAGTAGTATATTAAACACCGGGGAGCTGTTTTTT	CASSILNTGELFF
TRBV10-3	-	-	TRBJ1-5	TGTGCCATCAGTGGGCCCTATAGCAATCAGCCCCAGCATTTT	CAISGPYSNQPQHF
TRBV28	-	-	TRBJ2-7	TGTGCCAGCAGTTCTCAAAACTCCTACGAGCAGTACTTC	CASSSQNSYEQYF
TRBV5-6	-	TRBD1	TRBJ1-2	TGTGCCAGCAGCGTCGGGACAGGGGGAATCTTAAACTATGGCTACACCTTC	CASSVGTGGILNYGYTF
TRBV2	-	TRBD2	TRBJ2-7	TGTGCCAGCAGTTCCCCATTTAGCGGGATGAGGTGCGAGCAGTACTTC	CASSSPFSGMRCEQYF
TRBV11-2	-	-	TRBJ2-7	TGTGCCAGCAGCCCTTTTTCCTCCTACGAGCAGTACTTC	CASSPFSSYEQYF
TRBV28	-	-	TRBJ2-7	TGTGCCAGCAGCCCCTACGAGCAGTACTTC	CASSPYEQYF
TRBV4-3	-	-	TRBJ1-2	TGCGCCAGCAGCCAGGAAACGGGACGTAATGGCTACACCTTC	CASSQETGRNGYTF
TRBV29-1	-	TRBD1	TRBJ1-2	TGCAGCGTTGAACAGGGGGCGCTCGGCTACACCTTC	CSVEQGALGYTF
TRBV18	-	-	TRBJ2-5	TGTGCCAGCTCACCAAACGCCCTCCGGGGGGCATGGGAGACCCAGTACTTC	CASSPNALRGAWETQYF
TRBV30	-	-	TRBJ2-5	TGTGCCTGGAGTGTCCTCCGGGAGAGGGGGGAGACCCAGTACTTC	CAWSVLRERGETQYF
TRBV7-9	-	TRBD2	TRBJ2-1	TGTGCCAGCAGCTTACAAACTAGCGGGAGGGCCGATGAGCAGTTCTTC	CASSLQTSGRADEQFF
TRBV21-1	once	-	TRBJ2-2	TGTGCCAGCAGCTCCCCTCATGCAGAGCCGAACACCGGGGAGCTGTTTTTT	CASSSPHAEPNTGELFF
TRBV29-1	-	TRBD1	TRBJ1-3	TGCAGCGTTGTCTTGACAGGGGCTGGAAACACCATATATTTT	CSVVLTGAGNTIYF
TRBV7-9	-	-	TRBJ2-7	TGTGCCAGCAATAAGGGGTTAGTCCACGAGCAGTACTTC	CASNKGLVHEQYF
TRBV10-2	-	-	TRBJ2-1	TGCGCCAGCAGTGAGTTTGCAGGGGAGGGGGGCATAACGAATGAGCAGTTCTTC	CASSEFAGEGGITNEQFF
TRBV4-1	-	TRBD1	TRBJ2-7	TGCGCCAGCAGCCAAGAGGGACAGGGGTTATCCTACGAGCAGTACTTC	CASSQEGQGLSYEQYF
TRBV19	-	-	TRBJ2-7	TGTGCCAGTAGTATACAGTACTCCCACGAGCAGTACTTC	CASSIQYSHEQYF